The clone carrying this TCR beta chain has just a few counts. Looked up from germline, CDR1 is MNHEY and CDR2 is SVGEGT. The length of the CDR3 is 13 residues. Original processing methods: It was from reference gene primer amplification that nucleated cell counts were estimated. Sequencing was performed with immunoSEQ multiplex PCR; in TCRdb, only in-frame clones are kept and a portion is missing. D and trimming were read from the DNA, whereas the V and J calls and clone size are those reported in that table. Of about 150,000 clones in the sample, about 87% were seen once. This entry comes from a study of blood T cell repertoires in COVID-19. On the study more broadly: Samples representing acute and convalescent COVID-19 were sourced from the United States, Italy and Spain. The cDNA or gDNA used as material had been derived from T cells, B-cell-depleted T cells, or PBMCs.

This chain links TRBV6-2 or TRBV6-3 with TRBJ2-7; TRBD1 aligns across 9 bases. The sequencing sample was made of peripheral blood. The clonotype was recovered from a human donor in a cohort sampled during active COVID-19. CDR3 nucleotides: TGTGCCAGCAGTTACCGCGAAGGGGACAGGGCAATAGTC. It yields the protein CASSYREGDRAIV.